Each of the 26 T cell receptor beta chains below was sequenced from the same sample in a study of T cell repertoires and leukemia-associated antigens. No antigen has been assigned to these receptors. TCRdb analysed the 5' RACE reads with MiXCR anew, one entry per CDR3 protein. The sample shows some 11,000 distinct CDR3 sequences, over 40% of them seen only once. Sequencing used CD3+ T cells sorted from blood and cultured. The receptors shown here come from a female donor in good health.

This rearrangement joins TRBV3-1 to TRBJ2-5; D gene ambiguous. V gave up 8 bases and J gave up 5 bases, with 15 bases separating them. CDR1 is LGHDT, CDR2 YNNKEL, per germline (reference sequence). CDR3 length equals 13 residues. CDR3 sequence reads: CASCRVGSETQYF. Here the CDR3 DNA reads TGTGCCAGCTGCCGAGTGGGATCGGAGACCCAGTACTTC.

This rearrangement joins TRBV21-1 to TRBJ1-2; TRBD1, the table's D call, lacks a check against the DNA. TRBV21-1 is annotated as a pseudogene. The CDR3 runs to 18 residues. CDR3 protein: CASSKDEGRRQGANGYTF. The CDR3 DNA sequence: TGTGCCAGCAGCAAAGATGAGGGCCGAAGACAGGGGGCCAATGGCTACACCTTC.

This clonotype was seen only a few times. This rearrangement joins TRBV6-2 or TRBV6-3 to TRBJ2-1; D is undetermined. The germline V gene has CDR1 MNHEY and CDR2 SVGEGT. CDR3 length equals 15 residues. V lost 6 bases and J 0 bases, leaving 12 bases between the germline ends. CDR3 nucleotide sequence: TGTGCCAGCAGCCTACAAAAACCCTCCTACAATGAGCAGTTCTTC. Residues: CASSLQKPSYNEQFF.

At least ten counts were recorded for this clonotype. The V call is TRBV9, the J call TRBJ1-6; D is perhaps TRBD1 (5 bases). The CDR3 extends over 14 amino acids. The germline gives CDR1 SGDLS, CDR2 YYNGEE. Trimming cost V 3 bases and J 10 bases, with 14 bases left between them. The CDR3 sequence: CASSARDFGSPLHF. The CDR3 DNA reads as TGTGCCAGCAGCGCCCGGGACTTTGGATCACCCCTCCACTTT.

Only a few counts were recorded for this clonotype. The J gene is TRBJ1-1, the V gene TRBV29-1; D is possibly TRBD1 (6 bases). The CDR3 runs 12 residues. Trimming took 7 bases from V and 7 from J, leaving 16 bases between them. The V gene's germline CDR1 is SQVTM and CDR2 ANQGSEA. The DNA of the CDR3 is TGCAGCGCCCTAGGACAGCGAGATGAAGCTTTCTTT. Translating gives CSALGQRDEAFF.

Concerning this clonotype itself: Sequence at one end of the junction differs from germline and may be a read error. The genes are TRBV5-1 and TRBJ2-3; possibly TRBD2 for D (6 bases). There are 14 residues in the CDR3. Germline V gene sequence: CDR1 SGHRS, CDR2 YFSETQ. CDR3 amino acids: CASSLTSPEDTQYF. The CDR3, as DNA: TGCGCTAGCAGCCTGACTAGTCCTGAGGATACGCAGTATTTT.

This clonotype is medium-sized within its sample. This rearrangement joins TRBV4-1 to TRBJ2-2; D unclear. Trimming took 1 base from V and 5 from J, leaving 5 bases between them. The CDR3 is 13 amino acids. Germline V gives CDR1 MGHRA, CDR2 YSYEKL. The CDR3 DNA sequence: TGCGCCAGCAGCCAAGGCCCGACCGGGGAGCTGTTTTTT. The encoded protein is CASSQGPTGELFF.

This clonotype was seen repeatedly, ten times or more. The chain links TRBV12-3 or TRBV12-4 to TRBJ1-1, with D possibly being TRBD1 (6 bases). CDR3 length: 17 amino acids. Trimming removed 7 bases at V and 3 bases at J, with 24 bases between. The CDR3 is CASTSSWSEGGDTEAFF. The CDR3 nucleotides read TGTGCCAGCACCTCGAGTTGGAGCGAAGGGGGGGACACTGAAGCTTTCTTT.

The table lists this clonotype with a few counts. This sequence joins TRBV6-6 and TRBJ2-1; D gene ambiguous. The germline CDR1 and CDR2 sequences are MNHNY and SVGAGI (reference sequence). V lost 7 bases to trimming and J lost 6 bases, with 13 bases between them. The CDR3 loop spans 13 amino acids. In DNA form, the CDR3 reads TGTGCCAGCACCCTTGGACGGAGCAATGAGCAGTTCTTC. It specifies CASTLGRSNEQFF.

The rearrangement links TRBV7-9 to TRBJ2-4, with D possibly being TRBD1 (6 bases). The V end was cut by 3 bases, the J end by 1 base, with 7 bases between. Germline CDR1 SEHNR, CDR2 FQNEAQ (reference sequence). CDR3 size: 14 residues. The CDR3 loop reads CASSFQGAKNIQYF. Written as DNA, the CDR3 is TGTGCCAGCAGCTTCCAGGGGGCCAAAAACATTCAGTACTTC.

A word on this clonotype: A much larger clone sits a single nucleotide away, making a read error possible. The chain links TRBV7-9 to TRBJ2-2, with 7 bases aligning to TRBD1. Germline V gives CDR1 SEHNR, CDR2 FQNEAQ (reference sequence). This CDR3 region has 17 residues. The CDR3 nucleotides are TGTGCCAGCACCACCCGGGACAGAATGAGGGACACCGGGGAGCTGGTTTTT. Amino acid sequence: CASTTRDRMRDTGELVF.

The gene calls are TRBV20-1 and TRBJ1-2; 7 nucleotides match TRBD1. From germline, CDR1 is DFQATT and CDR2 SNEGSKA (reference sequence). With V trimmed by 3 bases and J by 9 bases, 13 bases remained unmatched. The CDR3 length is 14 residues. The CDR3 here is CSARDPAGGDCYTF. CDR3 sequence (DNA): TGCAGTGCTAGGGATCCCGCAGGGGGTGATTGCTACACCTTC.

Regarding this clonotype: One end of the junction varies from germline; a read error may be responsible. This chain uses TRBV6-1 with TRBJ2-2; D assignment may be TRBD1 or TRBD2 (5 bases each). This CDR3 contains 13 residues. Per germline, CDR1 MNHNS and CDR2 SASEGT. In DNA, the CDR3 is TGCGCCTGCAGGGAAAGCGGCACCGGGGAGCTGTTTTTT. This sequence encodes CACRESGTGELFF.

This clonotype was counted only a few times. The CDR3 does not close with the conserved phenylalanine or tryptophan, likely indicating a read error. The V and J genes are TRBV7-9 and TRBJ2-7; weak D call: TRBD2 (7 bases). Germline CDR1 and CDR2: SEHNR and FQNEAQ (reference sequence). CDR3 length: 13 residues. Trimming pared 5 bases from V and 9 bases from J, leaving 17 bases between. The CDR3 loop reads CASSPEAGARQYL. The CDR3, as DNA: TGTGCCAGCAGCCCGGAGGCGGGGGCGCGGCAGTACCTC.

This clonotype is labeled as medium-sized (0.01 to 0.1%). The V gene is TRBV9, the J gene TRBJ2-3; D unclear. Trimming shortened V by 4 bases and J by 4 bases, and 10 bases separated the two germline ends. The CDR3 totals 13 residues. The germline V gene has CDR1 SGDLS and CDR2 YYNGEE. The CDR3 sequence is CASSPTPSDTQYF. In DNA, the CDR3 is TGTGCCAGCAGCCCCACCCCGTCAGATACGCAGTATTTT.

The chain has TRBV12-3 or TRBV12-4 and TRBJ2-2, with no clear D. The CDR3 is 14 amino acids. V was trimmed by 4 bases and J by 4 bases, leaving 10 bases between them. This chain's CDR3 is CASSYRVGTGELFF. In DNA form, the CDR3 reads TGTGCCAGCAGTTATAGGGTTGGCACCGGGGAGCTGTTTTTT.

This clonotype is medium-sized in the sample. The rearrangement joins TRBV27 to TRBJ2-5; D is unclear. Trimming cost V 2 bases and J 5 bases, with 6 bases left between them. The CDR3 is 12 residues long. Looked up from germline, CDR1 is MNHEY and CDR2 is SMNVEV (reference sequence). The CDR3 loop is CASSLSLETQYF. DNA of the CDR3: TGTGCCAGCAGTTTAAGTCTGGAGACCCAGTACTTC.

This clonotype was detected many times. The chain joins TRBV11-2 to TRBJ2-1; the match to TRBD2 covers 12 bases. There are 16 residues in the CDR3. After removal of 5 bases from V and 4 bases from J, the junction contained 6 bases not matched to a gene. The V gene's germline CDR1 is SGHAT and CDR2 FQNNGV. CDR3 nucleotides: TGTGCCAGCAGCGCCGAGACTAGCGGGAGTTACAATGAGCAGTTCTTC. Translated: CASSAETSGSYNEQFF. Variable domain in full (rest from reference TRBV11-2 and TRBJ2-1): EAGVAQSPRYKIIEKRQSVAFWCNPISGHATLYWYQQILGQGPKLLIQFQNNGVVDDSQLPKDRFSAERLKGVDSTLKIQPAKLEDSAVYLCASSAETSGSYNEQFFGPGTRLTVL.

The rearrangement links TRBV20-1 to TRBJ2-1; tentative D call: TRBD2 (6 bases). This CDR3 has 12 residues. Trimming removed 6 bases at V and 8 bases at J, with 14 bases between. Germline CDR1 DFQATT, CDR2 SNEGSKA (reference sequence). CDR3 nucleotide sequence: TGCAGTGCAGAACTAGCATCGGATGAGCAGTTCTTC. Translated, it gives CSAELASDEQFF.

This clonotype was counted at least ten times. The chain carries TRBV7-9 and TRBJ2-1; D perhaps matches TRBD2 (5 bases). This CDR3 comprises 15 residues. The germline CDR1 and CDR2 sequences are SEHNR and FQNEAQ (reference sequence). Between the trimmed V and J ends, which lost 1 base and 6 bases, there was a span of 13 bases. The CDR3 bases are TGTGCCAGCAGCTTAGTTACCGGGGTTTCCAATGAGCAGTTCTTC. It translates to CASSLVTGVSNEQFF.

The genes are TRBV24-1 and TRBJ1-1; possibly TRBD1 for D (5 bases). CDR3 length: 15 amino acids. Trimming removed 7 bases at V and 1 base at J, with 15 bases between. The V gene's germline CDR1 is KGHDR and CDR2 SFDVKD. CDR3 sequence reads: CATSDTRQGNTEAFF. DNA for the CDR3: TGTGCCACCAGCGATACGAGGCAGGGGAACACTGAAGCTTTCTTT.

This clonotype is termed medium-sized. The rearrangement uses TRBV20-1 and TRBJ1-4, with TRBD1 matching over 9 bases. V shed 0 bases, J shed 10 bases, and the junction held 12 bases outside the gene matches. Germline V lookup: CDR1 DFQATT, CDR2 SNEGSKA (reference sequence). There are 16 residues in the CDR3. Here the CDR3 reads CSARDNWRDRVGKLFF. For the CDR3, the DNA is TGCAGTGCTAGAGATAATTGGAGGGACAGGGTGGGAAAACTGTTTTTT.

This clonotype is medium-sized within its sample. The chain uses TRBV12-3 or TRBV12-4 and TRBJ1-2; no reliable D call. The V gene lost 2 bases and the J gene lost 6 bases, with 10 bases spanning the gap. This CDR3 is built from 13 residues. The CDR3 here is CASSLRRKDGYTF. DNA of the CDR3: TGTGCCAGCAGTTTAAGGAGGAAGGATGGCTACACCTTC.

This clonotype was observed once. The rearrangement links TRBV5-1 to TRBJ2-3; either TRBD1 or TRBD2 may supply D (5 bases each). V was cut by 5 bases and J by 2 bases, with 15 bases left in between. From germline, CDR1 is SGHRS and CDR2 YFSETQ. The CDR3 runs to 15 residues. The CDR3 coding sequence is TGCGCCAGCAGTCCTGGGACGACGCACACAGATACGCAGTATTTT. Translating gives CASSPGTTHTDTQYF. Complete variable domain (other parts from reference TRBV5-1 and TRBJ2-3): KAGVTQTPRYLIKTRGQQVTLSCSPISGHRSVSWYQQTPGQGLQFLFEYFSETQRNKGNFPGRFSGRQFSNSRSEMNVSTLELGDSALYLCASSPGTTHTDTQYFGPGTRLTVL.

CDR3 residues: CASSPEEGTGANVLTF. The CDR3 nucleotides read TGTGCCAGCAGCCCCGAAGAGGGAACTGGGGCCAACGTCCTGACTTTC. The rearrangement uses TRBV4-2 and TRBJ2-6, with a tentative D call TRBD2 (5 bases). This CDR3 comprises 16 residues. Looked up from germline, CDR1 is LGHNA and CDR2 is YNFKEQ. V was shortened by 4 bases and J by 2 bases, with 12 bases between the two germline ends.

Concerning this clonotype itself: The DNA is omitted, as the CDR3 cannot be located on it reliably, and the CDR3 follows TCRdb's listing. The CDR3 here is CASSYSRGNSYEQYFGPGTEAFF. The genes are TRBV6-5 and TRBJ1-1; the table's TRBD1 call for D was not verified on the DNA. The CDR3 is 23 amino acids long, termini counted. The germline V gene has CDR1 MNHEY and CDR2 SVGAGI.